Presented here are 10 T cell receptor beta chains from one specimen sequenced in a study of CD8 T cells in ankylosing spondylitis. Their target antigens are unknown. Findings and limits, study-wide: Among TCR beta sequences, a motif of under ten highly homologous variants appeared characteristic of ankylosing spondylitis blood.

TCRdb ran MiXCR on the 5' RACE reads and lists one entry per CDR3 protein. Of around 540,000 distinct CDR3 sequences detected, roughly 13% appear once; the ten largest clones hold 6.8%. Input material: blood, either unsorted or a sorted T cell fraction (not recorded which). These receptors were obtained from a male donor with ankylosing spondylitis.

This clonotype has just a few counts. V and J are TRBV5-1 and TRBJ2-7; D is ambiguous. Germline CDR1 reads SGHRS; CDR2 reads YFSETQ. This CDR3 is 12 amino acids long. V was pared by 4 bases and J by 5 bases, with 10 bases between. The CDR3 loop reads CASSESGHEQYF. CDR3 in DNA: TGCGCCAGCAGCGAGAGTGGGCACGAGCAGTACTTC.

This clonotype showed up just a few times. The chain carries TRBV5-1 and TRBJ1-5; 9 nucleotides align to TRBD1. Trimming removed 0 bases from V and 7 bases from J; junction bases left unmatched: 5. The germline V gene encodes CDR1 SGHRS and CDR2 YFSETQ. CDR3 length: 15 amino acids. CDR3 sequence: CASSLAFGQGQPQHF. The CDR3 DNA sequence: TGCGCCAGCAGCTTGGCATTCGGACAGGGGCAGCCCCAGCATTTT. The full variable domain, with the rest looked up from reference TRBV5-1 and TRBJ1-5, is KAGVTQTPRYLIKTRGQQVTLSCSPISGHRSVSWYQQTPGQGLQFLFEYFSETQRNKGNFPGRFSGRQFSNSRSEMNVSTLELGDSALYLCASSLAFGQGQPQHFGDGTRLSIL.

The V call is TRBV6-1, the J call TRBJ2-7; weak D call: TRBD1 (6 bases). Germline V gene lookup returns CDR1 MNHNS and CDR2 SASEGT. The CDR3 has 13 amino acids. V gave up 3 bases and J gave up 4 bases, with 10 bases separating them. DNA for the CDR3: TGTGCCAGCAGTGACCTACAGGGATACGAGCAGTACTTC. Translated, it gives CASSDLQGYEQYF.

This clonotype was seen many times. J is TRBJ1-6 and V is TRBV27, with 10 bases identical to TRBD1. Losses at the gene ends were 6 bases for V and 7 bases for J; bases not matched to a gene: 12. This CDR3 is built from 17 residues. Per germline, CDR1 MNHEY and CDR2 SMNVEV (reference sequence). The CDR3 sequence: CASSPIVGQGKNSPLHF. In DNA form, the CDR3 reads TGTGCCAGCAGCCCCATCGTGGGACAGGGGAAGAATTCACCCCTCCACTTT.

J is TRBJ2-5 and V is TRBV2; the match to TRBD2 covers 8 bases. CDR1 and CDR2 from the germline V gene are SNHLY and FYNNEI. The CDR3 runs to 15 residues. With V trimmed by 8 bases and J by 3 bases, 11 bases remained unmatched. The CDR3 region is CASRWTGTRKETQYF. The CDR3 bases are TGTGCCAGCCGATGGACCGGGACTAGGAAAGAGACCCAGTACTTC.

Only a few counts were recorded for this clonotype. The chain has TRBV25-1 and TRBJ1-1; D perhaps matches TRBD1 (6 bases). The CDR3 contains 14 residues. Trimming shortened V by 3 bases and J by 0 bases, and 8 bases separated the two germline ends. CDR1 is MGHDK, CDR2 SYGVNS, per germline. This chain's CDR3 is CASSEDSLNTEAFF. The CDR3 DNA reads as TGTGCCAGCAGTGAGGACAGCCTGAACACTGAAGCTTTCTTT. Together with reference TRBV25-1 and TRBJ1-1, the CDR3 gives the full variable domain: EADIYQTPRYLVIGTGKKITLECSQTMGHDKMYWYQQDPGMELHLIHYSYGVNSTEKGDLSSESTVSRIRTEHFPLTLESARPSHTSQYLCASSEDSLNTEAFFGQGTRLTVV.

This sequence joins TRBV10-3 and TRBJ1-1; 8 bases are shared with TRBD1. Germline V gene data show CDR1 as ENHRY and CDR2 as SYGVKD. The CDR3 contains 15 residues. V lost 6 bases to trimming and J lost 5 bases; unmatched junction nucleotides: 11. For the CDR3, the DNA is TGTGCCATCAGGCCGACAGGGGCGCCGGAAACTGAAGCTTTCTTT. This encodes CAIRPTGAPETEAFF.

The chain uses TRBV20-1 and TRBJ2-7, with D hard to call. The CDR3 spans 15 residues. With 0 bases removed from V and 0 bases from J, the gap between germline ends came to 12 bases. Germline loops: CDR1 DFQATT, CDR2 SNEGSKA (reference sequence). The chain's CDR3 is CSARDGNPSSYEQYF. The CDR3 nucleotides read TGCAGTGCTAGAGATGGAAACCCGAGCTCCTACGAGCAGTACTTC.

The chain couples TRBV10-2 to TRBJ2-4, with 10 bases lining up with TRBD2. This CDR3 contains 14 residues. The germline CDR1 and CDR2 sequences are WSHSY and SAAADI. V lost 3 bases to trimming and J lost 6 bases; unmatched junction nucleotides: 2. As DNA, the CDR3 is TGCGCCAGCAGTGAATCTAGCGGGAGAAACATTCAGTACTTC. Its translation is CASSESSGRNIQYF.

This clonotype was seen only a few times. The chain couples TRBV3-1 to TRBJ2-5; D remains unclear. This CDR3 comprises 14 residues. V lost 3 bases and J lost 0, with 8 bases in between. The germline V gene encodes CDR1 LGHDT and CDR2 YNNKEL (reference sequence). As DNA, the CDR3 is TGTGCCAGCAGCCACTCGCCGTACCAAGAGACCCAGTACTTC. Translated, it gives CASSHSPYQETQYF.